This T cell receptor beta chain was obtained from a study of shared clonotypes between healthy human individuals. Background on the study: Samples came from two female and three male donors aged 18 to 49. General study results and limits: Clonotype sharing among donors was expected to depend on sequencing depth. Against clonotypes common to all four donors, non-shared ones had lower generation probabilities.

Notes on this clone: Its antigen is unidentified.

Libraries were prepared by immunoSEQ multiplex PCR; TCRdb keeps only in-frame clonotypes and omits some of them. The data show some 630,000 clones, approximately 96% seen once. Naive CD8 cells lacked CD45RO and underwent positive selection for CCR7, leaving out terminally differentiated effector memory CD45RA+ cells. The source material was naive CD8+ T cells sorted from blood. The receptor was isolated from a woman in her 30s in good health.

The CDR3 protein is CASSSSLDRGSTNEKLFF. CDR3 nucleotide sequence: TGTGCCAGCAGCTCCTCACTGGACAGGGGTAGTACTAATGAAAAACTGTTTTTT. The chain recombines TRBV7-2 with TRBJ1-4; 9 nucleotides align to TRBD1. Trimming removed 4 bases from V and 2 bases from J; junction bases left unmatched: 11. Looked up from germline, CDR1 is SGHTA and CDR2 is FQGNSA. The CDR3 is made up of 18 amino acids. Full variable domain (remainder filled in from reference TRBV7-2 and TRBJ1-4): GAGVSQSPSNKVTEKGKDVELRCDPISGHTALYWYRQSLGQGLEFLIYFQGNSAPDKSGLPSDRFSAERTGGSVSTLTIQRTQQEDSAVYLCASSSSLDRGSTNEKLFFGSGTQLSVL.